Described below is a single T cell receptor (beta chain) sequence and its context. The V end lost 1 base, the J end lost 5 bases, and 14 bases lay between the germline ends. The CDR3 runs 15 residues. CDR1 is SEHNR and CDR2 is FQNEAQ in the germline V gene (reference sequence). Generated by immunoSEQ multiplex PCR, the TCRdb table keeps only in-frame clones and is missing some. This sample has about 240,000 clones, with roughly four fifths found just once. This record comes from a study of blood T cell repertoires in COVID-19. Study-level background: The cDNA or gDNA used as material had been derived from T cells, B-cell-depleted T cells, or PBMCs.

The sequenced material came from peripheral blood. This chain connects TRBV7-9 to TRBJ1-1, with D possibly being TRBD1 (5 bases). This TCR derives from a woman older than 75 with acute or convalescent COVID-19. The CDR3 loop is CASSLGPGGLTEAFF. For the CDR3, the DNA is TGTGCCAGCAGCTTAGGTCCCGGGGGATTAACTGAAGCTTTCTTT.